The clone carrying this T cell receptor (beta chain) was seen many times. Its matching antigen is unknown. The germline V gene has CDR1 MDHEN and CDR2 SYDVKM. V was shortened by 5 bases and J by 2 bases, with 9 bases between the two germline ends. The CDR3 length is 14 residues. One entry per CDR3 protein results from TCRdb running MiXCR on the reads. The data contain some 300,000 distinct CDR3 sequences, approximately 14% of them seen just once; the ten biggest clones take up around 9.5%. This sample was taken from a study of T cell repertoires in cytomegalovirus infection. Study-level findings and limits: The ex vivo response was dominated by HLA-C-restricted CMV-specific TCR beta clonotypes. Carriage of CMV together with the relevant HLA was identifiable through cumulative public TCR beta family frequency.

The chain is built from TRBV28 and TRBJ2-2; a weak D match, TRBD2 (5 bases). Sample: PBMCs. The clonotype was recovered from a human donor in good health (CMV status not recorded). Some clones in this sample may be carry-over from other donors' samples. The DNA for the CDR3 is TGTGCCAGCAGTGGGAGCCAAAACACCGGGGAGCTGTTTTTT. This gives the protein CASSGSQNTGELFF.